The 14 T cell receptor beta chains in this list originate from one sample, sequenced in a study of blood T cell repertoires in COVID-19. Assay used: immunoSEQ multiplex PCR; TCRdb lists only in-frame clones, some missing. The sample has approximately 350,000 clones; around 90% are singletons. Sequenced: peripheral blood. The receptors come from a woman aged 18-29 years who had recovered from COVID-19.

This chain links TRBV18 with TRBJ2-3; 10 bases are a match to TRBD2. This CDR3 spans 16 amino acids. The V gene's germline CDR1 is KGHSH and CDR2 LQKENI. Losses at the gene ends were 5 bases for V and 3 bases for J; bases not matched to a gene: 8. CDR3 protein: CASSSTSGIRTDTQYF. DNA of the CDR3: TGTGCCAGCTCATCCACTAGCGGGATCCGTACAGATACGCAGTATTTT.

The chain carries TRBV5-6 and TRBJ2-7, with a weak D call TRBD2 (5 bases). This CDR3 comprises 13 residues. The V end lost 5 bases, the J end lost 3 bases, and 12 bases lay between the germline ends. Germline-derived CDR1 and CDR2 are SGHDT and YYEEEE. Here the CDR3 DNA reads TGTGCCAGCAGACAAACCGGGAACTACGAGCAGTACGTC. Translated: CASRQTGNYEQYV.

The sample holds one count of this clone. This sequence joins TRBV3-1 (or the pseudogene TRBV3-2) and TRBJ2-5; D gene ambiguous. In germline, CDR1 is LGHDT, CDR2 YNNKEL (reference sequence). CDR3 length: 11 residues. V was trimmed by 5 bases and J by 4 bases, leaving 5 bases between them. Here the CDR3 reads CASSSGETQYF. The CDR3 DNA sequence: TGTGCCAGCAGCTCAGGAGAGACCCAGTACTTC.

This chain uses TRBV2 with TRBJ1-1; D possibly corresponds to TRBD1 (5 bases). The germline gives CDR1 SNHLY, CDR2 FYNNEI. The CDR3 covers 14 residues. Trimming took 8 bases from V and 3 from J, leaving 16 bases between them. The CDR3 nucleotides are TGTGCCAGCGGTTCCAGGGTAAGGGACACTGAAGCTTTCTTT. This translates into CASGSRVRDTEAFF.

CDR3 nucleotides: TGTGCCAGCAGCCCGTCCATGGGTGAGGGGAACACTGAAGCTTTCTTT. Its translation: CASSPSMGEGNTEAFF. This chain connects TRBV9 to TRBJ1-1; D call uncertain. Germline V gene data show CDR1 as SGDLS and CDR2 as YYNGEE. The CDR3 spans 16 residues. V was shortened by 4 bases and J by 1 base, with 17 bases between the two germline ends.

The chain uses TRBV5-1 and TRBJ2-6, with TRBD1 matching over 7 bases. This CDR3 has 14 amino acids. Trimming at V came to 5 bases and at J to 1 base, leaving 0 bases not matched to a gene. Per germline, CDR1 SGHRS and CDR2 YFSETQ. The CDR3 nucleotides are TGCGCCAGCAGACAGGGGTCTGGGGCCAACGTCCTGACTTTC. Residues: CASRQGSGANVLTF.

The V call is TRBV25-1, the J call TRBJ1-4, with 9 bases fitting TRBD1. V lost 6 bases, J lost 8 bases, and 4 bases stayed unmatched. CDR1 and CDR2 (germline): MGHDK, SYGVNS. The CDR3 consists of 13 residues. CDR3 region: CASRGQGGEKLFF. The CDR3 nucleotides read TGTGCCAGCAGGGGACAGGGTGGGGAAAAACTGTTTTTT.

The genes are TRBV2 and TRBJ2-3; D is possibly TRBD2 (5 bases). The CDR3 has 13 amino acids. The V end lost 6 bases, the J end lost 6 bases, and 13 bases lay between the germline ends. In germline, CDR1 is SNHLY, CDR2 FYNNEI. In DNA, the CDR3 is TGTGCCAGCAGGGAGGACGGAGACGATACGCAGTATTTT. Protein: CASREDGDDTQYF. Full variable domain (remainder filled in from reference TRBV2 and TRBJ2-3): EPEVTQTPSHQVTQMGQEVILRCVPISNHLYFYWYRQILGQKVEFLVSFYNNEISEKSEIFDDQFSVERPDGSNFTLKIRSTKLEDSAMYFCASREDGDDTQYFGPGTRLTVL.

The chain recombines TRBV6-5 with TRBJ1-3; D remains unclear. The CDR3 totals 13 residues. Per germline, CDR1 MNHEY and CDR2 SVGAGI. Trimming removed 4 bases from V and 0 bases from J, with 4 bases in between. The CDR3 sequence: CASSFYSGNTIYF. The CDR3 region has the DNA TGTGCCAGCAGTTTCTACTCTGGAAACACCATATATTTT.

V is TRBV5-3 and J is TRBJ2-7, with 11 positions matching TRBD2. TRBV5-3 is classed as an ORF, of uncertain function. The CDR3 totals 18 residues. V lost 4 bases and J lost 0; bases outside the gene matches: 12. This chain's CDR3 is CARSGKTSGEESSYEQYV. The CDR3 nucleotides are TGTGCCAGAAGCGGAAAGACTAGCGGGGAGGAAAGCTCCTACGAGCAGTACGTC.

The chain couples TRBV28 to TRBJ2-2; D gene uncertain. The germline gives CDR1 MDHEN, CDR2 SYDVKM. CDR3 length equals 13 residues. Trimming removed 3 bases from V and 4 bases from J, with 6 bases in between. The CDR3 region has the DNA TGTGCCAGCAGTTTCACTCTCACCGGGGAGCTGTTTTTT. Its translation is CASSFTLTGELFF.

V is TRBV28 and J is TRBJ2-1; D is undetermined. The CDR3 extends over 11 amino acids. Between the trimmed V and J ends, which lost 10 bases and 4 bases, there was a span of 8 bases. Germline V gene sequence: CDR1 MDHEN, CDR2 SYDVKM. This chain's CDR3 is CATSLYNEQFF. The CDR3 DNA follows: TGTGCCACCTCTTTGTACAATGAGCAGTTCTTC. Filled out from reference TRBV28 and TRBJ2-1, the complete variable domain reads DVKVTQSSRYLVKRTGEKVFLECVQDMDHENMFWYRQDPGLGLRLIYFSYDVKMKEKGDIPEGYSVSREKKERFSLILESASTNQTSMYLCATSLYNEQFFGPGTRLTVL.

This clone was seen a handful of times. The chain joins TRBV28 to TRBJ1-5; D unresolved. The CDR3 covers 15 residues. With 7 bases removed from V and 0 bases from J, the gap between germline ends came to 13 bases. CDR1 MDHEN and CDR2 SYDVKM come from the germline V gene. The CDR3 protein is CASNLPGNSNQPQHF. The CDR3 region has the DNA TGTGCCAGCAACCTCCCGGGAAATAGCAATCAGCCCCAGCATTTT.

The sample holds a few counts of this clone. V and J are TRBV10-2 and TRBJ2-1; TRBD2 matches 10 bases. After removal of 11 bases from V and 5 bases from J, the junction contained 9 bases not matched to a gene. The CDR3 is made up of 14 amino acids. From germline, CDR1 is WSHSY and CDR2 SAAADI. For the CDR3, the DNA is TGCGCCGGGGGATCTAGCGGGAGTGACAATGAGCAGTTCTTC. Its protein product is CAGGSSGSDNEQFF.